This TCR beta chain was sequenced for a study of beta chain features in type 1 diabetes. Points from the study as a whole: Moderately but significantly shorter TCRB CDR3s were found in Type 1 diabetes patients in all four CD4+ subsets.

In this sample, this clone turned up many times. Its specificity is not known. TCRB transcripts that were expressed got sequenced, as all of the isolated RNA had been reverse transcribed. The method was immunoSEQ multiplex PCR; TCRdb's version includes in-frame clones alone and lacks a portion of them. The sample holds some 350,000 clones, around 10% seen once. Every sorted population was more than 95% pure. V lost 5 bases to trimming and J lost 0 bases, with 14 bases between them. Germline V gives CDR1 SEHNR, CDR2 FQNEAQ (reference sequence). The CDR3 is 15 residues long. Sequencing was performed on central memory CD4+ T cells from blood. This TCR derives from a man aged 30 to 39 with type 1 diabetes. V usage is TRBV7-9 and J usage is TRBJ2-7; possible D gene TRBD1, 5 bases. This chain's CDR3 is CASSLDDSFSYEQYF. DNA of the CDR3: TGTGCCAGCAGCCTCGACGACAGTTTCTCCTACGAGCAGTACTTC.